The next 32 T cell receptor beta chains were all read from a single sample in a study of blood T cell repertoires in COVID-19. The repertoire was sequenced with immunoSEQ multiplex PCR; TCRdb's copy has only in-frame clones and lacks some. The table records 150,000 or so clones, roughly 84% of them present only once. Material: peripheral blood. These receptors were collected from a human donor in a cohort sampled during active COVID-19.

This clone appeared once. This chain links TRBV24-1 with TRBJ1-5; D is uncertain. V was pared by 4 bases and J by 9 bases, with 9 bases between. Germline V gene data show CDR1 as KGHDR and CDR2 as SFDVKD. The CDR3 is 12 residues long. This CDR3 is CATSDPGLPQHF. The CDR3 DNA follows: TGTGCCACCAGTGACCCTGGACTGCCCCAGCATTTT.

The chain has TRBV28 and TRBJ1-6; 8 positions match TRBD1. Losses at the gene ends were 6 bases for V and 7 bases for J; bases not matched to a gene: 5. Germline V lookup: CDR1 MDHEN, CDR2 SYDVKM. This CDR3 is built from 14 residues. CDR3 sequence reads: CASSTGGGNSPLHF. The CDR3 coding sequence is TGTGCCAGCAGCACAGGGGGAGGAAATTCACCCCTCCACTTT.

The chain has TRBV21-1 and TRBJ2-7; the table's D call of TRBD2 was not tested on the DNA. TRBV21-1 is a pseudogene segment. The CDR3 length is 18 residues. The CDR3 region has the DNA TGTGCCAGCAGCAAGCGAAAATGGGGAGGGTTGACTGTCTACGAGCAGTACTTC. As protein: CASSKRKWGGLTVYEQYF.

The rearrangement links TRBV6-5 to TRBJ1-4; D may be TRBD1 (6 bases). Germline V gene sequence: CDR1 MNHEY, CDR2 SVGAGI. The CDR3 spans 12 residues. Trimming cost V 5 bases and J 10 bases, with 11 bases left between them. Here the CDR3 reads CASSRQEVKLFF. CDR3 nucleotide sequence: TGTGCCAGCAGTCGACAGGAGGTAAAACTGTTTTTT.

The sample holds one count of this clone. The chain couples TRBV12-3 or TRBV12-4 to TRBJ1-5; a weak D match, TRBD1 (5 bases). V lost 5 bases and J 6 bases, leaving 8 bases between the germline ends. The CDR3 runs 12 residues. CDR3 sequence reads: CASSQGSQPQHF. The DNA for the CDR3 is TGTGCCAGCAGTCAGGGCAGTCAGCCCCAGCATTTT.

CDR3 sequence reads: CAISDRQYEQYF. In DNA form, the CDR3 reads TGTGCCATCAGTGATCGACAGTACGAGCAGTACTTC. The chain couples TRBV10-3 to TRBJ2-7, with D perhaps TRBD1 (5 bases). V dropped 3 bases and J dropped 4 bases, with 7 bases sitting between them. CDR1 and CDR2 from the germline V gene are ENHRY and SYGVKD. The CDR3 is 12 amino acids.

This chain joins TRBV7-2 and TRBJ1-6; D is ambiguous. Trimming took 5 bases from V and 0 from J, leaving 8 bases between them. The CDR3 extends over 15 amino acids. Germline V gene sequence: CDR1 SGHTA, CDR2 FQGNSA. CDR3 nucleotides: TGTGCCAGCAGCGAGAAGAGCTCCTATAATTCACCCCTCCACTTT. Protein product: CASSEKSSYNSPLHF.

The chain uses TRBV4-3 and TRBJ1-1; 11 nucleotides match TRBD1. V dropped 8 bases and J dropped 4; count of bases not matched to a gene: 9. The CDR3 has 15 residues. From germline, CDR1 is LGHNA and CDR2 YSLEER. CDR3 sequence reads: CASGLRTGGLTEAFF. The CDR3 DNA is TGCGCCAGCGGACTCAGGACAGGGGGCCTCACTGAAGCTTTCTTT.

CDR3 loop: CASSMKTENTEAFF. For the CDR3, the DNA is TGTGCCAGTAGTATGAAAACAGAGAACACTGAAGCTTTCTTT. V usage is TRBV19 and J usage is TRBJ1-1; no definite D call. This CDR3 region has 14 residues. Trimming left V 3 bases short and J 1 base short, with 9 bases between. Germline values: CDR1 LNHDA, CDR2 SQIVND (reference sequence).

This sequence joins TRBV18 and TRBJ1-5; unclear D gene. The germline V and J ends were trimmed by 2 bases and 2 bases, with 7 bases remaining between them. The CDR3 sequence is 14 residues long. Per the germline V gene, CDR1 is KGHSH and CDR2 is LQKENI. The DNA for the CDR3 is TGTGCCAGCTCACCAGACACGGGCAATCAGCCCCAGCATTTT. It is translated as CASSPDTGNQPQHF.

This clone has just one count. The chain recombines TRBV9 with TRBJ2-6; tentatively, D is TRBD2 (5 bases). CDR3 length equals 16 residues. Per germline, CDR1 SGDLS and CDR2 YYNGEE. V lost 5 bases and J 2 bases, leaving 14 bases between the germline ends. In DNA form, the CDR3 reads TGTGCCAGCAGGGGCCCAGAGGGAGCTGGGGCCAACGTCCTGACTTTC. Amino acid sequence: CASRGPEGAGANVLTF.

This chain connects TRBV27 to TRBJ2-7; 7 bases line up with TRBD1. The CDR3 runs to 13 residues. Trimming at V came to 10 bases and at J to 1 base, leaving 7 bases not matched to a gene. Germline V gene sequence: CDR1 MNHEY, CDR2 SMNVEV (reference sequence). The chain's CDR3 is CATAKQGSYEQYV. In DNA form, the CDR3 reads TGTGCCACAGCCAAACAGGGGTCCTACGAGCAGTACGTC.

The chain links TRBV7-9 to TRBJ2-7; D is perhaps TRBD2 (5 bases). V gave up 3 bases and J gave up 2 bases, with 11 bases separating them. From germline, CDR1 is SEHNR and CDR2 FQNEAQ (reference sequence). The CDR3 is 14 amino acids. The CDR3: CASSFRGITYEQYF. CDR3 nucleotides: TGTGCCAGCAGCTTTCGAGGGATCACCTACGAGCAGTACTTC.

V gene TRBV11-2 combines with J gene TRBJ2-1, with D tentatively TRBD2 (6 bases). CDR1 and CDR2 from the germline V gene are SGHAT and FQNNGV. V lost 8 bases, J lost 2 bases, and 13 bases lay in between. The CDR3 contains 14 residues. This CDR3 is CASQSGSTYNEQFF. The CDR3 DNA sequence: TGTGCCAGCCAGTCCGGGAGCACCTACAATGAGCAGTTCTTC.

The V call is TRBV7-2, the J call TRBJ2-5, with D possibly matching TRBD2 (5 bases). The V gene lost 1 base and the J gene lost 2 bases, with 11 bases spanning the gap. Germline-derived CDR1 and CDR2 are SGHTA and FQGNSA. There are 15 residues in the CDR3. CDR3 region: CASSLVGLAQETQYF. The CDR3, as DNA: TGTGCCAGCAGCTTAGTAGGGCTAGCTCAAGAGACCCAGTACTTC.

CDR3 loop: CASAPAAGGGGRQETQYF. Here the CDR3 DNA reads TGTGCTAGTGCTCCCGCGGCCGGCGGGGGAGGAAGGCAAGAGACCCAGTACTTC. The chain carries TRBV12-5 and TRBJ2-5; 7 bases agree with TRBD2. J lost 2 bases, V lost 7 bases, and 19 bases had no gene match. CDR3 length: 18 residues. The V gene's germline CDR1 is LGHNT and CDR2 FRNRAP.

V gene TRBV24-1 combines with J gene TRBJ1-2, with 8 nucleotides matching TRBD1. The CDR3 consists of 15 residues. Germline-derived CDR1 and CDR2 are KGHDR and SFDVKD. V shed 2 bases, J shed 5 bases, and the junction held 6 bases outside the gene matches. The DNA for the CDR3 is TGTGCCACCAGTGATTCTGCAGGGGGCAGGTATGGCTACACCTTC. It specifies CATSDSAGGRYGYTF.

The V and J genes are TRBV6-6 and TRBJ2-3; TRBD2 might be the D (5 bases). The CDR3 runs 12 residues. V lost 6 bases and J lost 6, with 10 bases in between. Germline loops: CDR1 MNHNY, CDR2 SVGAGI (reference sequence). The CDR3 DNA reads TGTGCCAGCAGATATACTAGTGATACGCAGTATTTT. Amino acids: CASRYTSDTQYF.

This chain connects TRBV24-1 to TRBJ2-7; D gene unclear. There are 13 residues in the CDR3. V lost 1 base and J lost 6, with 9 bases in between. Germline V CDR1 and CDR2: KGHDR, SFDVKD. This CDR3 reads CATSDLGGGEQYV. The CDR3 DNA reads TGTGCCACCAGTGATTTAGGTGGCGGCGAGCAGTACGTC.

The rearrangement links TRBV12-3 or TRBV12-4 to TRBJ1-2; D not resolved. CDR3 length: 13 amino acids. Trimming left V 5 bases short and J 7 bases short, with 14 bases between. CDR3 protein: CASSLGSWIGYTF. As DNA, the CDR3 is TGTGCCAGCAGTCTCGGGTCCTGGATTGGCTACACCTTC.

The genes are TRBV6-5 and TRBJ1-2, with 8 bases lining up with TRBD1. CDR1 and CDR2 from the germline V gene are MNHEY and SVGAGI. The V gene end was trimmed by 7 bases and the J gene end by 5 bases; junction bases not matched to a gene: 6. The CDR3 runs to 13 residues. The CDR3 DNA follows: TGTGCCAGCAATCAGGGGGCGGGGTATGGCTACACCTTC. It is translated as CASNQGAGYGYTF.

This clone showed up just once. The gene calls are TRBV30 and TRBJ2-7, with 10 bases aligning to TRBD1. Germline V lookup: CDR1 GTSNPN, CDR2 SVGIG (reference sequence). This CDR3 contains 14 residues. V lost 1 base to trimming and J lost 6 bases; unmatched junction nucleotides: 6. For the CDR3, the DNA is TGTGCCTGGAGTGACGGGACAGGGGCGTCCGAGCAGTACGTC. This gives the protein CAWSDGTGASEQYV.

The chain is built from TRBV4-1 and TRBJ1-1, with a possible D match to TRBD1 (5 bases). Between the trimmed V and J ends, which lost 1 base and 1 base, there was a span of 19 bases. The CDR3 is made up of 18 amino acids. Germline CDR1 reads MGHRA; CDR2 reads YSYEKL. CDR3 amino acids: CASSQGSNRGIKNTEAFF. CDR3 nucleotide sequence: TGCGCCAGCAGCCAAGGAAGTAATAGGGGAATTAAGAACACTGAAGCTTTCTTT.

This clone is a singleton in its sample. The rearrangement uses TRBV15 and TRBJ1-2; D gene unclear. CDR1 and CDR2 from the germline V gene are LNHNV and YYDKDF (reference sequence). V was shortened by 1 base and J by 3 bases, with 9 bases between the two germline ends. This CDR3 contains 14 residues. CDR3 loop: CATSRVDGDYGYTF. The CDR3 nucleotides read TGTGCCACCAGCAGAGTCGACGGAGACTATGGCTACACCTTC.

This clone has only one observation. The chain joins TRBV19 to TRBJ2-1, with 10 bases matching TRBD2. The trim removed 5 bases at V and 1 base at J, leaving 8 bases unmatched. The V gene's germline CDR1 is LNHDA and CDR2 SQIVND (reference sequence). This CDR3 contains 17 residues. The CDR3 DNA is TGTGCCAGTAGTTCACCAAAACTAGCGGGGTCCTACAATGAGCAGTTCTTC. As protein: CASSSPKLAGSYNEQFF.

This CDR3 is CASSASSGGAKDEQYF. The DNA of the CDR3 is TGTGCCAGCAGCGCCTCTAGCGGGGGGGCGAAGGACGAGCAGTACTTC. V is TRBV11-3 and J is TRBJ2-7; 12 bases are shared with TRBD2. The CDR3 covers 16 residues. Germline V gene lookup returns CDR1 SGHNT and CDR2 YENEEA. Losses at the gene ends were 5 bases for V and 5 bases for J; bases not matched to a gene: 10.

This clone was counted only a few times. CDR3 sequence reads: CASRYSGGSNQPQHF. The CDR3 DNA sequence: TGTGCCAGCAGGTACAGCGGGGGCAGCAATCAGCCCCAGCATTTT. V usage is TRBV27 and J usage is TRBJ1-5, with D perhaps TRBD1 (6 bases). The V gene lost 6 bases and the J gene lost 1 base, with 13 bases spanning the gap. Germline CDR1 reads MNHEY; CDR2 reads SMNVEV (reference sequence). This CDR3 comprises 15 residues.

This chain connects TRBV19 to TRBJ1-2, with 10 bases identical to TRBD1. Germline V CDR1 and CDR2: LNHDA, SQIVND (reference sequence). The CDR3 spans 16 residues. Trimming at V came to 1 base and at J to 6 bases, leaving 8 bases not matched to a gene. DNA for the CDR3: TGTGCCAGTAGTATAGGGGAGGGGACAGGGGAGGATGGCTACACCTTC. Translation: CASSIGEGTGEDGYTF.

V gene TRBV2 combines with J gene TRBJ1-6; 7 bases line up with TRBD1. J gave up 5 bases and V 5 bases, and 6 bases lay outside the gene matches. CDR1 is SNHLY and CDR2 is FYNNEI in the germline V gene. The CDR3 spans 15 residues. CDR3 region: CASSKGQPDNSPLHF. In nucleotides, the CDR3 is TGTGCCAGCAGTAAGGGACAGCCTGATAATTCACCCCTCCACTTT.

The CDR3 is CASRRSGNNEKLFF. CDR3 bases: TGTGCCAGCAGGCGGTCGGGGAATAATGAAAAACTGTTTTTT. The chain recombines TRBV27 with TRBJ1-4; no clear D. The V gene lost 6 bases and the J gene lost 4 bases, with 12 bases spanning the gap. Looked up from germline, CDR1 is MNHEY and CDR2 is SMNVEV (reference sequence). This CDR3 is 14 amino acids long.

The sample holds a few counts of this clone. The V gene is TRBV18, the J gene TRBJ1-6; 11 nucleotides match TRBD1. Trimming took 3 bases from V and 5 from J; bases not matched to a gene: 6. The CDR3 consists of 17 residues. Per the germline V gene, CDR1 is KGHSH and CDR2 is LQKENI. CDR3 loop: CASSPLGQGVNNSPLHF. For the CDR3, the DNA is TGTGCCAGCTCACCCCTGGGACAGGGGGTTAATAATTCACCCCTCCACTTT.

CDR3 sequence reads: CASSDSSGPGTGELFF. CDR3 DNA sequence: TGTGCCAGCAGTGACTCGAGTGGACCGGGGACCGGGGAGCTGTTTTTT. The chain links TRBV6-4 to TRBJ2-2, with a possible D match to TRBD2 (5 bases). V lost 0 bases to trimming and J lost 5 bases, with 13 bases between them. Germline values: CDR1 MRHNA, CDR2 SNTAGT. This CDR3 is built from 16 residues.